This T cell receptor (beta chain) was documented in a study of shared clonotypes between healthy human individuals. This clone was observed a few times. This table comes from immunoSEQ multiplex PCR, and its TCRdb copy is limited to in-frame clones, with some not included. The table has 530,000 or so clones, about 75% seen once. V gave up 6 bases and J gave up 6 bases; unmatched junction bases: 8. The CDR3 is 13 residues long. Germline values: CDR1 SQVTM, CDR2 ANQGSEA. This TCR was recovered from a middle-aged woman in good health. Some clones in this sample may be carry-over from other donors' samples. This rearrangement joins TRBV29-1 to TRBJ2-7; TRBD1 agrees at 10 bases. The sequenced material came from PBMCs. The CDR3 DNA reads TGCAGCGTCCCCGGGACAGGGGTTGCCGAGCAGTACTTC. Translation gives CSVPGTGVAEQYF.